This T cell receptor (beta chain) was observed in a study of OX40 agonist ivuxolimab in advanced cancers. On the study more broadly: Ivuxolimab is an agonistic anti-OX40 (CD134) antibody, and patients were treated with it.

V was cut by 0 bases and J by 4 bases, with 10 bases left in between. Germline CDR1 SGHDT, CDR2 YYEEEE. The CDR3 runs to 14 residues. Clones were sequenced by immunoSEQ multiplex PCR, and TCRdb holds only the in-frame ones, with some missing. The sample gives more than 55,000 clones, roughly 87% of which show up once; around 5.1% is in the top ten. The chain couples TRBV5-6 to TRBJ1-2, with D perhaps TRBD1 (5 bases). This receptor was obtained from an adult with an advanced solid tumor such as melanoma, head and neck, liver or kidney cancer. This material consisted of CD4+ or CD8+ T cells sorted from blood, taken in a trial of the OX40 agonist ivuxolimab. The CDR3 coding sequence is TGTGCCAGCAGCTTGGTTTTCCAGGGCTATGGCTACACCTTC. It yields the protein CASSLVFQGYGYTF.